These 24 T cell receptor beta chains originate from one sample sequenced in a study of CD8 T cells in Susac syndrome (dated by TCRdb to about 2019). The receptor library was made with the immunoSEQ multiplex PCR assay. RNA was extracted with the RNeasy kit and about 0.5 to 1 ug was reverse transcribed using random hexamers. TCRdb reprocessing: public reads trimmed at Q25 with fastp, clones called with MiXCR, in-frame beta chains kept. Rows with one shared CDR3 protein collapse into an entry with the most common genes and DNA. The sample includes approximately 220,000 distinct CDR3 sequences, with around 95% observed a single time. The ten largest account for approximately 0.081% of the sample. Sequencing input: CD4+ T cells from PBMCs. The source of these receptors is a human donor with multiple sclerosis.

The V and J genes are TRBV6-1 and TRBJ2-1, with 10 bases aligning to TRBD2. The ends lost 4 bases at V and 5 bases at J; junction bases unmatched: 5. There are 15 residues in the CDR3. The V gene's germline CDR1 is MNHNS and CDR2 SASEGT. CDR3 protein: CASSAGLAIDNEQFF. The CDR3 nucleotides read TGTGCCAGCAGTGCGGGACTAGCGATCGACAATGAGCAGTTCTTC.

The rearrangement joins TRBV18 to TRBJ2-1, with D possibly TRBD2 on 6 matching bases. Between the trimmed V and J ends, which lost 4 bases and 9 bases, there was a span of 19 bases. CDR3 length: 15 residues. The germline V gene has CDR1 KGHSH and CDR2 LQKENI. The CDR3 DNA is TGTGCCAGCTCACTTAACGGAGGGGTGATGGGTGAGCAGTTCTTC. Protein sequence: CASSLNGGVMGEQFF.

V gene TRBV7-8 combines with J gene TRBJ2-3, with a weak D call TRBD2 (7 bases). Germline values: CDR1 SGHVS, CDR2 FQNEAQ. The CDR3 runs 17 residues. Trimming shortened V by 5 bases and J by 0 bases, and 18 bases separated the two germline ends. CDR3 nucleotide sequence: TGTGCCAGCAGCCCGACCGGGTCGGGGGGCAGCACAGATACGCAGTATTTT. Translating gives CASSPTGSGGSTDTQYF. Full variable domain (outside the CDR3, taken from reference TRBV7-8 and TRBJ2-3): GAGVSQSPRYKVAKRGQDVALRCDPISGHVSLFWYQQALGQGPEFLTYFQNEAQLDKSGLPSDRFFAERPEGSVSTLKIQRTQQEDSAVYLCASSPTGSGGSTDTQYFGPGTRLTVL.

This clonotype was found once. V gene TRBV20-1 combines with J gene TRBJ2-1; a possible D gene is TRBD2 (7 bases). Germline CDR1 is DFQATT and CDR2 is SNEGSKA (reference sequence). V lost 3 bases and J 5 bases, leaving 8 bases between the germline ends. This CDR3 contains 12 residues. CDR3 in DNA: TGCAGTGCTAGCGGGGGGCACAATGAGCAGTTCTTC. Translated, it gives CSASGGHNEQFF.

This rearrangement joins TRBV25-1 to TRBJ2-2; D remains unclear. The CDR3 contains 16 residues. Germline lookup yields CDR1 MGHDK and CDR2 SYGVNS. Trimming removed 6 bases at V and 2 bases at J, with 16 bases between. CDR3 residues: CASSLTGQVNTGELFF. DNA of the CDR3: TGTGCCAGCAGCCTGACCGGCCAAGTCAACACCGGGGAGCTGTTTTTT.

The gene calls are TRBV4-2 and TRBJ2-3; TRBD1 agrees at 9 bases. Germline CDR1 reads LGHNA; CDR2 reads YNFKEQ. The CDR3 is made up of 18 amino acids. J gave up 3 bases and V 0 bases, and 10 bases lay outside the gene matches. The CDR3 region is CASSQDLRGQGGTDTQYF. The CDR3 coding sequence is TGTGCCAGCAGCCAAGATCTCCGGGGACAGGGAGGGACAGATACGCAGTATTTT.

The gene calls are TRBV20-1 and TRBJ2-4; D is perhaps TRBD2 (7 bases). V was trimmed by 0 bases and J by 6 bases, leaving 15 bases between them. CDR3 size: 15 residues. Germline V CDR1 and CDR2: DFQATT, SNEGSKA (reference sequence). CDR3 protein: CSARDRRGALNIQYF. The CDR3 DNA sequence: TGCAGTGCTAGAGATCGTCGGGGGGCATTAAACATTCAGTACTTC.

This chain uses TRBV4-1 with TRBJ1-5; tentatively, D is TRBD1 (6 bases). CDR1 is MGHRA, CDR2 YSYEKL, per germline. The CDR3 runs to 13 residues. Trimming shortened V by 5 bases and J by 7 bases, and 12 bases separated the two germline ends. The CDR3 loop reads CASSSDSRQPQHF. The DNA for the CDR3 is TGCGCCAGCAGCTCGGACAGTAGGCAGCCCCAGCATTTT.

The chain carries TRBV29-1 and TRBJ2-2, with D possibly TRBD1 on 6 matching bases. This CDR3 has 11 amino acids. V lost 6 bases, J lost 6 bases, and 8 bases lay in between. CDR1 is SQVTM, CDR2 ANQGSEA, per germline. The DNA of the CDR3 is TGCAGCGTAGGGGGATCCGGGGAGCTGTTTTTT. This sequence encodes CSVGGSGELFF.

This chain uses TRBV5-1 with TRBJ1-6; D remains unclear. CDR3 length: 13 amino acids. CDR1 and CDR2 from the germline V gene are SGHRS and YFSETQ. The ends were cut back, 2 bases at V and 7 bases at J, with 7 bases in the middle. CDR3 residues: CASSFRANSPLHF. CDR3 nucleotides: TGCGCCAGCAGCTTCCGAGCGAATTCACCCCTCCACTTT.

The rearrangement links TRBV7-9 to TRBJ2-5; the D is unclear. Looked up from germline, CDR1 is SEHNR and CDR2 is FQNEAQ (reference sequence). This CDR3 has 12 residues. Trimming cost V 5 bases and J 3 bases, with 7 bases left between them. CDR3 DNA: TGTGCCAGCAGCCCTCAAAAAGAGACCCAGTACTTC. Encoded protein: CASSPQKETQYF.

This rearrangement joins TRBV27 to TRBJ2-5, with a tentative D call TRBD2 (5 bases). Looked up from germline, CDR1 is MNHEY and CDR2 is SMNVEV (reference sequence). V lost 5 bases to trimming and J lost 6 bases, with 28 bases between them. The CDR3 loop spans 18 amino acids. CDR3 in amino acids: CASSRTETGVVGLKTQYF. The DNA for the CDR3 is TGTGCCAGCAGTCGGACTGAAACCGGCGTCGTCGGGTTGAAGACCCAGTACTTC.

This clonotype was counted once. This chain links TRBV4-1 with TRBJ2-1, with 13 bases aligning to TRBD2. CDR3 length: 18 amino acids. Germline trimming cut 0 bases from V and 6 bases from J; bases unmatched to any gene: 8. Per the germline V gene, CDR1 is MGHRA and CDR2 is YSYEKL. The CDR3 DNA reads TGCGCCAGCAGCCAAGATTGGGGAACTAGCGGGGGGGCCAATGAGCAGTTCTTC. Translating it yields CASSQDWGTSGGANEQFF.

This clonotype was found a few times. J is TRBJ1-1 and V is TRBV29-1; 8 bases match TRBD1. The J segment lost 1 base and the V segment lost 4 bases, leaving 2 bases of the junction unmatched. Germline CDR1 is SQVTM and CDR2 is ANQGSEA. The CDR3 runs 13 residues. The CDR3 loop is CSVVGQGNTEAFF. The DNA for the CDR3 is TGCAGCGTTGTCGGACAGGGGAACACTGAAGCTTTCTTT.

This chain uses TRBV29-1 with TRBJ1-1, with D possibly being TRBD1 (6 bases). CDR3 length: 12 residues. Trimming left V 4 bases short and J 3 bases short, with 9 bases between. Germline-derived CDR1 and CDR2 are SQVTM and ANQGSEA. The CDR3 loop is CSVVRGDTEAFF. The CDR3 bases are TGCAGCGTTGTTAGGGGGGACACTGAAGCTTTCTTT. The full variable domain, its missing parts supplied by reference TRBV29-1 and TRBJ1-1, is SAVISQKPSRDICQRGTSLTIQCQVDSQVTMMFWYRQQPGQSLTLIATANQGSEATYESGFVIDKFPISRPNLTFSTLTVSNMSPEDSSIYLCSVVRGDTEAFFGQGTRLTVV.

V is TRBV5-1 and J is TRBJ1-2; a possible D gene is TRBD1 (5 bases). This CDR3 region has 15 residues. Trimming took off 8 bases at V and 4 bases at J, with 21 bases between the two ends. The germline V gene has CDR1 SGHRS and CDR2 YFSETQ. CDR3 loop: CASKREQGGGYGYTF. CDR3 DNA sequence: TGCGCCAGTAAGAGGGAGCAGGGAGGAGGCTATGGCTACACCTTC. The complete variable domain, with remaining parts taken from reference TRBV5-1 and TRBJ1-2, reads KAGVTQTPRYLIKTRGQQVTLSCSPISGHRSVSWYQQTPGQGLQFLFEYFSETQRNKGNFPGRFSGRQFSNSRSEMNVSTLELGDSALYLCASKREQGGGYGYTFGSGTRLTVV.

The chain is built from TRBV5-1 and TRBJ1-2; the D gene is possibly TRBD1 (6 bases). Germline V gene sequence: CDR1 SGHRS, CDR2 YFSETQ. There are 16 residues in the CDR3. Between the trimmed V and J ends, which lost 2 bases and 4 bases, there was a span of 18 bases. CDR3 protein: CASSFEWRDNSYGYTF. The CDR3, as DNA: TGCGCCAGCAGCTTCGAATGGAGGGACAACTCCTATGGCTACACCTTC.

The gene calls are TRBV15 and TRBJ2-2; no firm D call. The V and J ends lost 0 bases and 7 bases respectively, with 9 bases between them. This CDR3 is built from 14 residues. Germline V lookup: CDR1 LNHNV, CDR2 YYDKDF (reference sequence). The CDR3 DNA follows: TGTGCCACCAGCAGAGATGTCGGAATCGGGGAGCTGTTTTTT. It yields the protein CATSRDVGIGELFF. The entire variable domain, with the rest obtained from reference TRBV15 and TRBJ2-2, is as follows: DAMVIQNPRYQVTQFGKPVTLSCSQTLNHNVMYWYQQKSSQAPKLLFHYYDKDFNNEADTPDNFQSRRPNTSFCFLDIRSPGLGDTAMYLCATSRDVGIGELFFGEGSRLTVL.

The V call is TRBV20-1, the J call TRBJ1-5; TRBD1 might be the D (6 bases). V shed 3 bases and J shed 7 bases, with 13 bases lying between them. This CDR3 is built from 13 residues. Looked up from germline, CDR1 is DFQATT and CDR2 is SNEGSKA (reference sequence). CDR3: CSAREQGRQPQHF. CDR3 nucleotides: TGCAGTGCTAGGGAACAGGGAAGGCAGCCCCAGCATTTT.

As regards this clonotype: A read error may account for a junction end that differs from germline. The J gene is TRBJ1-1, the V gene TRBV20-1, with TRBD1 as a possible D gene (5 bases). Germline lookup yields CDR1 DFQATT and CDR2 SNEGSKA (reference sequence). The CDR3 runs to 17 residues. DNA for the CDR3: TGCAGTGCCAGAGGTCGGGGGACCCTTACCCTGAACACTGAAGCTTTCTTT. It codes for CSARGRGTLTLNTEAFF.

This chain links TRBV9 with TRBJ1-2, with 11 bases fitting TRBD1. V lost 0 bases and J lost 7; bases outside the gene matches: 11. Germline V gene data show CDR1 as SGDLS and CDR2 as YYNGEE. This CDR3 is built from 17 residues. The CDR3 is CASSVGPSGTGGSGYTF. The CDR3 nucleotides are TGTGCCAGCAGCGTAGGACCCTCCGGGACAGGGGGAAGTGGCTACACCTTC. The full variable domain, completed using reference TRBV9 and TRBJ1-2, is DSGVTQTPKHLITATGQRVTLRCSPRSGDLSVYWYQQSLDQGLQFLIQYYNGEERAKGNILERFSAQQFPDLHSELNLSSLELGDSALYFCASSVGPSGTGGSGYTFGSGTRLTVV.

CDR3 in amino acids: CASSSGEGDTEAFF. CDR3 DNA: TGTGCCAGCAGCTCAGGGGAGGGGGACACTGAAGCTTTCTTT. V is TRBV7-2 and J is TRBJ1-1; possibly TRBD1 for D (6 bases). The CDR3 sequence is 14 residues long. V lost 4 bases to trimming and J lost 3 bases, with 12 bases between them. Looked up from germline, CDR1 is SGHTA and CDR2 is FQGNSA.

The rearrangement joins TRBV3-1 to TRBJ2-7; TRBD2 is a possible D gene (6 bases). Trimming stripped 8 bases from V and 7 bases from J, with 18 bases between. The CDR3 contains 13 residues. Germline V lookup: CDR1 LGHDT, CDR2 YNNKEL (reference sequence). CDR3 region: CASGRREVGEQYV. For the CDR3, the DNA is TGTGCCAGCGGGCGGAGGGAAGTTGGAGAGCAGTACGTC.

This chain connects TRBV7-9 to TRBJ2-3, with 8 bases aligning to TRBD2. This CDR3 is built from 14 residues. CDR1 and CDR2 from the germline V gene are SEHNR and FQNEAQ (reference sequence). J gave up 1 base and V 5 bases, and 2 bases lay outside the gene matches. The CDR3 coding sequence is TGTGCCAGCAGCCATAGCGGGGGCACAGATACGCAGTATTTT. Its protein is CASSHSGGTDTQYF.